This T cell receptor (beta chain) came from a study of T cell responses to AZD1222 COVID-19 vaccine. Second-dose groups at about 4 or about 12 weeks were pooled. Study results and caveats: The reported proportion of spike-specific TCRs targeting unmutated variant regions was nearly half. Females made up more of the donors, who were largely white British, and clonal diversity may have come out too low.

Trimming removed 4 bases at V and 1 base at J, with 8 bases between. Germline V CDR1 and CDR2: SGHTA, FQGNSA. This CDR3 contains 13 residues. Sequencing used immunoSEQ multiplex PCR; TCRdb keeps in-frame clones, though not all of them. This sample has some 100,000 clones, with approximately 90% found just once. As for this clone: Its antigen remains unidentified.

This specimen was peripheral blood, taken 28 days after the second AZD1222 dose. The chain carries TRBV7-2 and TRBJ2-7, with D possibly being TRBD1 (5 bases). This TCR was recovered from an adult who received the AZD1222 COVID-19 vaccine. The CDR3 DNA sequence: TGTGCCAGCAGCTGGGGCAGGTCCTACGAGCAGTACTTC. Residues: CASSWGRSYEQYF.